This entry lists 18 T cell receptor beta chains sequenced from one sample in a study of technical replicates of blood from several donors. Produced via immunoSEQ multiplex PCR; TCRdb's table is partial and in-frame only. Among roughly 90,000 clones listed, approximately 93% were seen once. Sample: T cells isolated from PBMCs. All receptors derive from a human donor in good health.

This chain joins TRBV4-1 and TRBJ1-1; a weak D match, TRBD1 (5 bases). The CDR3 has 15 amino acids. CDR1 is MGHRA, CDR2 YSYEKL, per germline. With 0 bases removed from V and 3 bases from J, the gap between germline ends came to 11 bases. The chain's CDR3 is CASSQDEGGDTEAFF. DNA of the CDR3: TGCGCCAGCAGCCAAGATGAGGGAGGGGACACTGAAGCTTTCTTT.

The V gene is TRBV6-5, the J gene TRBJ2-6; D is perhaps TRBD1 (5 bases). V dropped 7 bases and J dropped 0 bases, with 10 bases sitting between them. This CDR3 is built from 15 residues. CDR1 is MNHEY, CDR2 SVGAGI, per germline. Here the CDR3 DNA reads TGTGCCAGCACCATCACAGGCTCTGGGGCCAACGTCCTGACTTTC. Protein product: CASTITGSGANVLTF.

The chain recombines TRBV13 with TRBJ1-5; possible D gene TRBD1, 5 bases. The germline gives CDR1 PRHDT, CDR2 FYEKMQ (reference sequence). This CDR3 region has 14 residues. V dropped 7 bases and J dropped 4 bases, with 14 bases sitting between them. Here the CDR3 DNA reads TGTGCCAGCAAGAGGAAAGGGGATAATCAGCCCCAGCATTTT. As protein: CASKRKGDNQPQHF.

This chain uses TRBV14 with TRBJ2-1; D is unresolved. This CDR3 has 13 amino acids. The V gene lost 1 base and the J gene lost 13 bases, with 14 bases spanning the gap. Germline CDR1 reads SGHDN; CDR2 reads FVKESK. CDR3 loop: CASSQVSLGAQFF. The CDR3 DNA sequence: TGTGCCAGCAGCCAAGTATCTCTGGGCGCCCAGTTCTTC.

The chain couples TRBV7-9 to TRBJ1-1; 7 bases are a match to TRBD1. V trimming: 1 base; J trimming: 4 bases; junction bases outside the gene matches: 6. This CDR3 contains 15 residues. Germline V gives CDR1 SEHNR, CDR2 FQNEAQ (reference sequence). CDR3 nucleotides: TGTGCCAGCAGCTTAGGACAGGGATCGGCCACTGAAGCTTTCTTT. This translates into CASSLGQGSATEAFF.

This clone was observed a single time. The V gene is TRBV27, the J gene TRBJ2-7, with D uncertain. CDR3 length equals 14 residues. Germline values: CDR1 MNHEY, CDR2 SMNVEV (reference sequence). Trimming removed 1 base from V and 1 base from J, with 8 bases in between. The CDR3 DNA is TGTGCCAGCAGTTTATGGCAGAAGTCCTACGAGCAGTACTTC. Residues: CASSLWQKSYEQYF.

The chain uses TRBV4-1 and TRBJ1-1; 10 bases are a match to TRBD1. The CDR3 contains 20 residues. Losses at the gene ends were 7 bases for V and 0 bases for J; bases not matched to a gene: 20. Per germline, CDR1 MGHRA and CDR2 YSYEKL. The CDR3 nucleotides are TGCGCCAGCAACGACCCGGGACAGGGGCGTGGAGTTTTCATGAACACTGAAGCTTTCTTT. This encodes CASNDPGQGRGVFMNTEAFF.

This sequence joins TRBV5-1 and TRBJ2-1; 7 positions agree with TRBD1. The germline V gene has CDR1 SGHRS and CDR2 YFSETQ. V dropped 4 bases and J dropped 4; count of bases not matched to a gene: 5. This CDR3 is built from 14 residues. CDR3 loop: CASSRDSFYNEQFF. CDR3 nucleotides: TGCGCCAGCAGCAGGGACAGTTTTTACAATGAGCAGTTCTTC.

The rearrangement links TRBV10-1 to TRBJ2-7; TRBD1 aligns across 9 bases. The CDR3 sequence is 13 residues long. Trimming cost V 6 bases and J 6 bases; bases outside gene matches: 6. Germline CDR1 WNHNN, CDR2 SYGVQD (reference sequence). The CDR3 bases are TGCGCCAGCAGCCGGGACAGGGTAGGCGAGCAGTACTTC. It is translated as CASSRDRVGEQYF.

The V and J genes are TRBV5-1 and TRBJ1-1; D uncertain. V lost 0 bases and J lost 4, with 10 bases in between. The CDR3 runs 14 residues. Germline loops: CDR1 SGHRS, CDR2 YFSETQ. The CDR3 spells CASSLDGYGTEAFF. The CDR3 DNA sequence: TGCGCCAGCAGCTTGGACGGGTACGGCACTGAAGCTTTCTTT.

The V and J genes are TRBV10-3 and TRBJ2-5, with TRBD1 identical over 7 bases. This CDR3 spans 14 amino acids. Germline V gene lookup returns CDR1 ENHRY and CDR2 SYGVKD. V shed 1 base, J shed 6 bases, and the junction held 5 bases outside the gene matches. The CDR3 protein is CAISEFTGAKTQYF. CDR3 coding DNA: TGTGCCATCAGTGAGTTCACAGGGGCGAAGACCCAGTACTTC.

The chain is built from TRBV5-1 and TRBJ1-1; 10 nucleotides align to TRBD1. CDR3 length: 15 residues. CDR1 SGHRS and CDR2 YFSETQ come from the germline V gene. The V gene end was trimmed by 0 bases and the J gene end by 4 bases; junction bases not matched to a gene: 3. CDR3 amino acids: CASSLGDRGGTEAFF. CDR3 DNA: TGCGCCAGCAGCTTGGGGGACAGGGGAGGCACTGAAGCTTTCTTT.

The rearrangement links TRBV11-3 to TRBJ2-7; 7 bases line up with TRBD1. Germline CDR1 is SGHNT and CDR2 is YENEEA. Losses at the gene ends were 1 base for V and 5 bases for J; bases not matched to a gene: 8. This CDR3 has 15 amino acids. Written as DNA, the CDR3 is TGTGCCAGCAGCTTAGCAGGGGGACCTTATAACGAGCAGTACTTC. Protein: CASSLAGGPYNEQYF.

V usage is TRBV9 and J usage is TRBJ2-7; TRBD1 might be the D (5 bases). V dropped 0 bases and J dropped 0 bases, with 13 bases sitting between them. Germline lookup yields CDR1 SGDLS and CDR2 YYNGEE. The CDR3 loop spans 16 amino acids. This chain's CDR3 is CASSVAIGVSSYEQYF. In nucleotides, the CDR3 is TGTGCCAGCAGCGTAGCTATAGGGGTTAGCTCCTACGAGCAGTACTTC. Combining the CDR3 with reference TRBV9 and TRBJ2-7 gives the whole variable domain DSGVTQTPKHLITATGQRVTLRCSPRSGDLSVYWYQQSLDQGLQFLIQYYNGEERAKGNILERFSAQQFPDLHSELNLSSLELGDSALYFCASSVAIGVSSYEQYFGPGTRLTVT.

This chain joins TRBV11-2 and TRBJ2-7, with TRBD2 as a possible D gene (5 bases). The CDR3 has 12 amino acids. From germline, CDR1 is SGHAT and CDR2 FQNNGV. With 7 bases removed from V and 3 bases from J, the gap between germline ends came to 10 bases. The CDR3, as DNA: TGTGCCAGCACACAGCGGTACTACGAGCAGTACTTC. Amino acid sequence: CASTQRYYEQYF.

J is TRBJ2-1 and V is TRBV5-1, with a tentative D call TRBD2 (6 bases). The germline gives CDR1 SGHRS, CDR2 YFSETQ. The CDR3 runs 13 residues. Trimming removed 2 bases from V and 6 bases from J, with 9 bases in between. The CDR3 is CASSLLGGNEQFF. CDR3 DNA: TGCGCCAGCAGCTTATTGGGGGGCAATGAGCAGTTCTTC.

This sequence joins TRBV18 and TRBJ2-3; D is possibly TRBD2 (6 bases). In germline, CDR1 is KGHSH, CDR2 LQKENI. Trimming took off 3 bases at V and 2 bases at J, with 18 bases between the two ends. This CDR3 spans 17 amino acids. CDR3 loop: CASSPSSPAGPTDTQYF. In nucleotides, the CDR3 is TGTGCCAGCTCACCCTCCTCCCCAGCGGGCCCCACAGATACGCAGTATTTT.

The CDR3 spells CASSISDRYQETQYF. DNA of the CDR3: TGTGCCAGTAGTATATCGGACAGGTACCAAGAGACCCAGTACTTC. The J gene is TRBJ2-5, the V gene TRBV19; TRBD1 matches at 7 bases. The germline V gene has CDR1 LNHDA and CDR2 SQIVND (reference sequence). The CDR3 runs to 15 residues. V lost 2 bases, J lost 0 bases, and 3 bases stayed unmatched. Using reference TRBV19 and TRBJ2-5 for the parts outside the CDR3, the full variable domain is DGGITQSPKYLFRKEGQNVTLSCEQNLNHDAMYWYRQDPGQGLRLIYYSQIVNDFQKGDIAEGYSVSREKKESFPLTVTSAQKNPTAFYLCASSISDRYQETQYFGPGTRLLVL.